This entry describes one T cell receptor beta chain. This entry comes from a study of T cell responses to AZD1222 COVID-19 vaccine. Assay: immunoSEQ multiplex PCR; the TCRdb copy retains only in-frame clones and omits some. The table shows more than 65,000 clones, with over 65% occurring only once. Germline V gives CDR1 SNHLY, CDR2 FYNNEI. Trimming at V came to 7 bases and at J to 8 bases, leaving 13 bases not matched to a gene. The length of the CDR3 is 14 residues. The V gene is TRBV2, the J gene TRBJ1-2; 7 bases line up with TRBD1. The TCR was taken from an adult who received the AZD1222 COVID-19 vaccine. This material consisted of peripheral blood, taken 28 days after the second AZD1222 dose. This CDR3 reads CASIYNDRVDGYTF. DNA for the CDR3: TGTGCCAGCATTTACAATGACAGGGTCGACGGCTACACCTTC.